Below, 20 T cell receptor beta chains from the same sample are listed, as sequenced in a study of blood T cell repertoires in COVID-19. Clones were sequenced by immunoSEQ multiplex PCR, and TCRdb holds only the in-frame ones, with some missing. The sample lists approximately 300,000 clones; approximately 81% were seen once. Sequencing was done on a sample of PBMCs or T cells enriched from blood (not recorded which). Receptors originate from a woman in her twenties or thirties who had been exposed to COVID-19.

V and J are TRBV7-6 and TRBJ1-6, with D uncertain. The CDR3 has 15 amino acids. V dropped 5 bases and J dropped 0 bases, with 8 bases sitting between them. Germline CDR1 SGHVS, CDR2 FNYEAQ. CDR3 loop: CASSAASSYNSPLHF. The CDR3 DNA reads TGTGCCAGCAGCGCCGCGAGCTCCTATAATTCACCCCTCCACTTT.

The V gene is TRBV20-1, the J gene TRBJ1-2; D not certain. Germline V gene lookup returns CDR1 DFQATT and CDR2 SNEGSKA (reference sequence). This CDR3 contains 11 residues. Trimming cost V 1 base and J 6 bases, with 6 bases left between them. The CDR3 nucleotides are TGCAGTGCTAGAGTGACTGATGGCTACACCTTC. The encoded protein is CSARVTDGYTF.

This chain connects TRBV5-1 to TRBJ2-2; unclear D gene. The V gene's germline CDR1 is SGHRS and CDR2 YFSETQ. V gave up 0 bases and J gave up 3 bases, with 12 bases separating them. This CDR3 comprises 16 residues. The CDR3 loop is CASSLAGNRDTGELFF. The CDR3, as DNA: TGCGCCAGCAGCTTGGCTGGAAACAGAGACACCGGGGAGCTGTTTTTT.

This clone was found once. This chain links TRBV29-1 with TRBJ1-1; 7 positions agree with TRBD1. The CDR3 has 13 residues. After removal of 7 bases from V and 4 bases from J, the junction contained 9 bases not matched to a gene. CDR1 is SQVTM and CDR2 is ANQGSEA in the germline V gene. This chain's CDR3 is CSASTGPGTEAFF. For the CDR3, the DNA is TGCAGCGCTTCGACAGGGCCGGGCACTGAAGCTTTCTTT.

The chain carries TRBV27 and TRBJ1-1, with D perhaps TRBD1 (6 bases). Trimming took off 2 bases at V and 6 bases at J, with 13 bases between the two ends. Germline CDR1 is MNHEY and CDR2 is SMNVEV (reference sequence). This CDR3 comprises 14 residues. The CDR3 reads CASSLMTGVAEAFF. CDR3 bases: TGTGCCAGCAGTTTAATGACAGGAGTCGCTGAAGCTTTCTTT.

The gene calls are TRBV16 and TRBJ2-1; 9 bases are shared with TRBD1. V was pared by 2 bases and J by 6 bases, with 5 bases of the junction left unmatched. Germline V lookup: CDR1 KGHSY, CDR2 FQNENV. This CDR3 comprises 15 residues. The chain's CDR3 is CASSQGTGLGNEQFF. The DNA for the CDR3 is TGTGCCAGCAGCCAAGGGACAGGGCTAGGCAATGAGCAGTTCTTC.

V usage is TRBV5-5 and J usage is TRBJ2-1; maybe TRBD1 (6 bases). Per the germline V gene, CDR1 is SGHKS and CDR2 is YYEKEE (reference sequence). The ends were cut back, 4 bases at V and 6 bases at J, with 23 bases in the middle. The CDR3 length is 17 residues. The CDR3 loop reads CASSVSSRQENTNEQFF. The CDR3 nucleotides are TGTGCCAGCAGCGTTTCGTCTCGACAGGAAAACACCAATGAGCAGTTCTTC.

The rearrangement links TRBV9 to TRBJ2-5; 8 nucleotides agree with TRBD1. The length of the CDR3 is 13 residues. V dropped 2 bases and J dropped 5; count of bases not matched to a gene: 2. Germline V CDR1 and CDR2: SGDLS, YYNGEE. CDR3 sequence: CASSVRQGETQYF. CDR3 coding DNA: TGTGCCAGCAGCGTCCGACAGGGGGAGACCCAGTACTTC.

The chain combines TRBV6-1 with TRBJ2-7, with 7 nucleotides matching TRBD1. J gave up 5 bases and V 1 base, and 2 bases lay outside the gene matches. Germline-derived CDR1 and CDR2 are MNHNS and SASEGT. The CDR3 is 13 residues long. For the CDR3, the DNA is TGTGCCAGCAGTGAAGTAGACAGGGACGAGCAGTACTTC. Amino acid sequence: CASSEVDRDEQYF.

This chain connects TRBV30 to TRBJ2-7, with unresolved D. CDR1 and CDR2 (germline): GTSNPN, SVGIG (reference sequence). Trimming cost V 2 bases and J 0 bases, with 8 bases left between them. CDR3 length: 13 residues. CDR3: CAWSKAGSYEQYF. CDR3 nucleotides: TGTGCCTGGAGTAAGGCAGGCTCCTACGAGCAGTACTTC.

This clone was counted between two and nine times. V usage is TRBV16 and J usage is TRBJ1-3; D gene ambiguous. The V gene's germline CDR1 is KGHSY and CDR2 FQNENV. The CDR3 runs 14 residues. Deletions cut 2 bases from V and 2 bases from J, with 7 bases between. The CDR3 is CASSQPTPGNTIYF. The DNA for the CDR3 is TGTGCCAGCAGCCAACCCACTCCTGGAAACACCATATATTTT.

This chain links TRBV30 with TRBJ2-5; the D gene is possibly TRBD2 (5 bases). Trimming removed 5 bases from V and 2 bases from J, with 12 bases in between. The CDR3 totals 13 residues. Germline V gene data show CDR1 as GTSNPN and CDR2 as SVGIG (reference sequence). CDR3 sequence: CAWSVGDQETQYF. The CDR3, as DNA: TGTGCCTGGTCGGTCGGGGATCAAGAGACCCAGTACTTC.

V gene TRBV13 combines with J gene TRBJ2-7; TRBD2 is a possible D gene (5 bases). V lost 0 bases to trimming and J lost 3 bases, with 12 bases between them. CDR1 is PRHDT, CDR2 FYEKMQ, per germline (reference sequence). CDR3 size: 15 residues. CDR3 protein: CASSLGGVNIYEQYF. In DNA, the CDR3 is TGTGCCAGCAGCTTAGGCGGGGTTAATATCTACGAGCAGTACTTC.

The chain recombines TRBV5-4 with TRBJ2-7; D perhaps matches TRBD1 (6 bases). The V gene's germline CDR1 is SGHNT and CDR2 YYREEE (reference sequence). The CDR3 spans 15 residues. The V and J ends lost 4 bases and 2 bases respectively, with 16 bases between them. The CDR3 spells CASSPPTGDTYEQYF. In DNA, the CDR3 is TGTGCCAGCAGCCCGCCGACAGGTGATACCTACGAGCAGTACTTC.

This chain connects TRBV19 to TRBJ1-3, with a weak D call TRBD1 (5 bases). This CDR3 is built from 15 residues. Germline CDR1 and CDR2: LNHDA and SQIVND (reference sequence). Deletions cut 6 bases from V and 1 base from J, with 13 bases between. CDR3: CASSDRGISGNTIYF. CDR3 coding DNA: TGTGCCAGTAGCGACAGAGGAATTTCTGGAAACACCATATATTTT. Full variable domain (rest looked up from reference TRBV19 and TRBJ1-3): DGGITQSPKYLFRKEGQNVTLSCEQNLNHDAMYWYRQDPGQGLRLIYYSQIVNDFQKGDIAEGYSVSREKKESFPLTVTSAQKNPTAFYLCASSDRGISGNTIYFGEGSWLTVV.

The chain joins TRBV7-9 to TRBJ2-7, with 8 bases aligning to TRBD2. Germline trimming cut 6 bases from V and 5 bases from J; bases unmatched to any gene: 12. CDR3 size: 15 residues. Germline loops: CDR1 SEHNR, CDR2 FQNEAQ (reference sequence). The DNA of the CDR3 is TGTGCCAGCAGATTCAGCGGGAGCGACAAGAACGAGCAGTACTTC. This translates into CASRFSGSDKNEQYF. Full variable domain (outside the CDR3, taken from reference TRBV7-9 and TRBJ2-7): DTGVSQNPRHKITKRGQNVTFRCDPISEHNRLYWYRQTLGQGPEFLTYFQNEAQLEKSRLLSDRFSAERPKGSFSTLEIQRTEQGDSAMYLCASRFSGSDKNEQYFGPGTRLTVT.

The V and J genes are TRBV11-2 and TRBJ1-2; TRBD1 matches 7 bases. The germline CDR1 and CDR2 sequences are SGHAT and FQNNGV. The CDR3 runs to 16 residues. Trimming removed 5 bases from V and 0 bases from J; junction bases left unmatched: 9. In nucleotides, the CDR3 is TGTGCCAGCAGCATGGGCCAGGACAGGTCTAACTATGGCTACACCTTC. Its protein product is CASSMGQDRSNYGYTF.

V gene TRBV5-1 combines with J gene TRBJ1-6; no clear D gene. Looked up from germline, CDR1 is SGHRS and CDR2 is YFSETQ. Trimming took off 0 bases at V and 4 bases at J, with 5 bases between the two ends. The CDR3 contains 14 residues. CDR3 region: CASSLGQYNSPLHF. The CDR3, as DNA: TGCGCCAGCAGCTTGGGCCAGTATAATTCACCCCTCCACTTT. The full variable domain, its missing parts supplied by reference TRBV5-1 and TRBJ1-6, is KAGVTQTPRYLIKTRGQQVTLSCSPISGHRSVSWYQQTPGQGLQFLFEYFSETQRNKGNFPGRFSGRQFSNSRSEMNVSTLELGDSALYLCASSLGQYNSPLHFGNGTRLTVT.

In its sample, this clone was seen once. V gene TRBV9 combines with J gene TRBJ1-3, with D possibly matching TRBD1 (6 bases). The CDR3 totals 14 residues. Trimming removed 0 bases from V and 7 bases from J, with 11 bases in between. Germline V gives CDR1 SGDLS, CDR2 YYNGEE. DNA of the CDR3: TGTGCCAGCAGCGTAGACAGGGCTTCGAACACCATATATTTT. It encodes CASSVDRASNTIYF.

The chain is built from TRBV6-5 and TRBJ1-2; D unresolved. V lost 2 bases, J lost 4 bases, and 11 bases lay in between. CDR1 is MNHEY and CDR2 is SVGAGI in the germline V gene. The length of the CDR3 is 14 residues. The CDR3 loop reads CASSYERAAYGYTF. The CDR3, as DNA: TGTGCCAGCAGTTACGAGAGGGCCGCCTATGGCTACACCTTC.